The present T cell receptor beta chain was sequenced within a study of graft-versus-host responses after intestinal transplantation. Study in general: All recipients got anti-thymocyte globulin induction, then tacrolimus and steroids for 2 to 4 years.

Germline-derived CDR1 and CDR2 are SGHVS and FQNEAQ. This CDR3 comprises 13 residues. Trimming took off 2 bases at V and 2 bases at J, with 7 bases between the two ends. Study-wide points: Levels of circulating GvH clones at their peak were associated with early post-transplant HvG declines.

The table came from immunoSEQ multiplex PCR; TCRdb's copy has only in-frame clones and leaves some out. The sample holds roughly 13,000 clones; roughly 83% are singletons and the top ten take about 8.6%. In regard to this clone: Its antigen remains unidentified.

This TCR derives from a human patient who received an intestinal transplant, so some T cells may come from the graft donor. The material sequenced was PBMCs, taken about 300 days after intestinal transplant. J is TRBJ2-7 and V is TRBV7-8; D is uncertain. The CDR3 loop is CASSLRSTYEQYF. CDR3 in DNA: TGTGCCAGCAGCTTAAGATCGACCTACGAGCAGTACTTC.